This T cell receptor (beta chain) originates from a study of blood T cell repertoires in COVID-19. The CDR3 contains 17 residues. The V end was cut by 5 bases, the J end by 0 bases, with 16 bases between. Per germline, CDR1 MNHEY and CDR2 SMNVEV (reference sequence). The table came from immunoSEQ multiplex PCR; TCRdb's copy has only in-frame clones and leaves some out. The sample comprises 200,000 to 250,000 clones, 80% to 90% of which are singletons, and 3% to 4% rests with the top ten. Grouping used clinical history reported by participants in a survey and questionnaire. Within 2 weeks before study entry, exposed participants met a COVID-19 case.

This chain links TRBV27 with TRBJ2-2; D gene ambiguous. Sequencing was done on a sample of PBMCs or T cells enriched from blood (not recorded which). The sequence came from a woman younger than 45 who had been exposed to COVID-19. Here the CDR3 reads CASSPTLATTNTGELFF. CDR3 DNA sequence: TGTGCCAGCAGTCCAACTCTCGCAACCACGAACACCGGGGAGCTGTTTTTT.